Detailed here is one T cell receptor beta chain. Its antigen is undetermined. The data stem from a study of T cell responses to AZD1222 COVID-19 vaccine. The method was immunoSEQ multiplex PCR; TCRdb's version includes in-frame clones alone and lacks a portion of them. The table has 130,000 to 150,000 clones, about 90% seen once. Findings of the study overall: Mostly white British, mostly female donors; authors suggested clonal diversity may be underestimated. Spike-specific TCR breadth and depth rose after two AZD1222 doses.

This receptor was taken from an adult in good health. The sample here was peripheral blood, taken on day 0 of AZD1222 vaccination.

DNA for the CDR3: TGTGCCAGCAGCTTAGAGGTCAAAAACATTCAGTACTTC. The encoded protein is CASSLEVKNIQYF. This chain joins TRBV7-2 and TRBJ2-4; the D is unclear. The germline V gene has CDR1 SGHTA and CDR2 FQGNSA. The CDR3 is 13 amino acids. The V gene lost 1 base and the J gene lost 3 bases, with 4 bases spanning the gap.